Listed below are T cell receptor beta chains from one sample, sequenced in a study of blood T cell repertoires in COVID-19. The method was immunoSEQ multiplex PCR; TCRdb's version includes in-frame clones alone and lacks a portion of them. The table shows approximately 390,000 clones, with roughly 90% occurring only once. Sample: PBMCs or T cells enriched from blood (not recorded which). These receptors all stem from a woman in her thirties or forties with acute COVID-19. Each CDR3 is given with its conserved first and last residue. The order of the fields is V gene, D gene, J gene, clone size, CDR3 DNA, CDR3 protein. The D gene is left open where the match is weak. Clone size is stated in some rows and not others, as once, few, many or a class when expanded.

V: TRBV18; D: TRBD1; J: TRBJ1-2; size: once; DNA: TGTGCCAGCTCCCCCGGGACAGACGTTAACTATGGCTACACCTTC; CDR3: CASSPGTDVNYGYTF
V: TRBV2; D: TRBD2; J: TRBJ2-3; size: once; DNA: TGTGCCAGCAGTCATTCTACTAGCGCCATAGGTAGCACAGATACGCAGTATTTT; CDR3: CASSHSTSAIGSTDTQYF
V: TRBV5-1; D: .; J: TRBJ1-1; size: .; DNA: TGCGCCAGCAGCTTGGACTGGCCAGGGTCTCTGAACACTGAAGCTTTCTTT; CDR3: CASSLDWPGSLNTEAFF
V: TRBV23-1; D: TRBD1; J: TRBJ2-7; size: .; DNA: TGCGCCAGCAGTCAAAAAGATGGGACAGGTGCCCACGAGCAGTACTTC; CDR3: CASSQKDGTGAHEQYF
V: TRBV27; D: .; J: TRBJ1-2; size: once; DNA: TGTGCCAGCAGTTTCGCCTGGGGGCAAACCGATGGCTACACCTTC; CDR3: CASSFAWGQTDGYTF
V: TRBV2; D: .; J: TRBJ1-6; size: few; DNA: TGTGCCAGCCAGGCCCTCCACTCCATTAATTCACCCCTCCACTTT; CDR3: CASQALHSINSPLHF
V: TRBV6-5; D: TRBD1; J: TRBJ1-3; size: .; DNA: TGTGCCAGCAGTTACTCGGGACAGCTAATTGGAAACACCATATATTTT; CDR3: CASSYSGQLIGNTIYF
V: TRBV19; D: .; J: TRBJ2-7; size: .; DNA: TGTGCCAGTAGTCTCAGGGGTAGCGAGCAGTACTTC; CDR3: CASSLRGSEQYF
V: TRBV3-1/TRBV3-2; D: TRBD2; J: TRBJ2-5; size: .; DNA: TGTGCCAGCAGCCAAGAGCAGTCGACTAGCGATCGGCGAGAGACCCAGTACTTC; CDR3: CASSQEQSTSDRRETQYF
V: TRBV19; D: .; J: TRBJ1-2; size: .; DNA: TGTGCCAGTAGCACAGGGTACGGGGGCTACACCTTC; CDR3: CASSTGYGGYTF
V: TRBV30; D: .; J: TRBJ2-7; size: .; DNA: TGTGCCTGGAGTCCGGACACTTCCTACGAGCAGTACTTC; CDR3: CAWSPDTSYEQYF
V: TRBV5-5; D: TRBD1; J: TRBJ1-1; size: .; DNA: TGTGCCAGCAGCCCCAAGACAGGGGGCTCCTACACTGAAGCTTTCTTT; CDR3: CASSPKTGGSYTEAFF
V: TRBV19; D: TRBD1; J: TRBJ1-2; size: .; DNA: TGTGCCAGTACGCTACAGGGGGCTGTAAGCTATGGCTACACCTTC; CDR3: CASTLQGAVSYGYTF
V: TRBV3-1/TRBV3-2; D: TRBD1; J: TRBJ2-1; size: .; DNA: TGTGCCAGCAGCCTTGACAGGGGACAGTTCTTC; CDR3: CASSLDRGQFF
V: TRBV19; D: .; J: TRBJ1-3; size: .; DNA: TGTGCCAGTAGTATAAAGCTGAACTCTGGAAACACCATATATTTT; CDR3: CASSIKLNSGNTIYF
V: TRBV3-1/TRBV3-2; D: .; J: TRBJ1-2; size: few; DNA: TGTGCCAGCAGCCAAGATTCCGGGGGAAGAGGCTACACCTTC; CDR3: CASSQDSGGRGYTF
V: TRBV2; D: TRBD1; J: TRBJ2-7; size: .; DNA: TGTGCCAGCAGAACCGGGACAGGGGAACACGAGCAGTACTTC; CDR3: CASRTGTGEHEQYF
V: TRBV18; D: .; J: TRBJ1-5; size: .; DNA: TGTGCCAGCTCCCCCGGGCCAGGGCGGGATTATTATAGCAATCAGCCCCAGCATTTT; CDR3: CASSPGPGRDYYSNQPQHF
V: TRBV5-6; D: .; J: TRBJ2-3; size: .; DNA: TGTGCCAGCAGCCGATCCGGACAGACAAGCACAGATACGCAGTATTTT; CDR3: CASSRSGQTSTDTQYF
V: TRBV7-8; D: .; J: TRBJ1-2; size: .; DNA: TGTGCCAGCAGCCACAGGCTGGATCAGAACTATGGCTACACCTTC; CDR3: CASSHRLDQNYGYTF
V: TRBV19; D: .; J: TRBJ1-1; size: .; DNA: TGTGCCAGTAGTCGGACAGAAGCTTTCTTT; CDR3: CASSRTEAFF
V: TRBV15; D: TRBD1; J: TRBJ2-2; size: .; DNA: TGTGCCACCAGCAGAGACCGGACAGGGATAAAGACCGGGGAGCTGTTTTTT; CDR3: CATSRDRTGIKTGELFF
V: TRBV7-8; D: .; J: TRBJ1-1; size: .; DNA: TGTGCCAGCAGCTTAGGGGGACTGGGGAACACTGAAGCTTTCTTT; CDR3: CASSLGGLGNTEAFF
V: TRBV18; D: .; J: TRBJ1-2; size: .; DNA: TGTGCCAGCTCACCACAGGGGTCAATGCCCACGAATGGCTACACCTTC; CDR3: CASSPQGSMPTNGYTF
V: TRBV24-1; D: TRBD1; J: TRBJ1-5; size: .; DNA: TGTGCCACCAGTGAACACGGGACAGGGCGTAATCAGCCCCAGCATTTT; CDR3: CATSEHGTGRNQPQHF
V: TRBV19; D: .; J: TRBJ2-5; size: .; DNA: TGTGCCAGTAGTATAGGAGGCGGTGAGACCCAGTACTTC; CDR3: CASSIGGGETQYF
V: TRBV25-1; D: TRBD1; J: TRBJ1-2; size: .; DNA: TGTGCCAGCAGTGAAGGGGACAGGGCATACACCTTC; CDR3: CASSEGDRAYTF
V: TRBV27; D: TRBD1; J: TRBJ1-2; size: .; DNA: TGTGCCAGCAGTTTATCAGGGGGCCGGGGGTATGGCTACACCTTC; CDR3: CASSLSGGRGYGYTF
V: TRBV11-3; D: TRBD1; J: TRBJ2-2; size: .; DNA: TGTGCCAGCAGCTTCAAAAGGACAGGGGTCACCGGGGAGCTGTTTTTT; CDR3: CASSFKRTGVTGELFF
V: TRBV6-5; D: .; J: TRBJ1-3; size: .; DNA: TGTGCCAGCAGTTACTCTTTTCGCTCTGGAAACACCATATATTTT; CDR3: CASSYSFRSGNTIYF
V: TRBV2; D: .; J: TRBJ2-3; size: .; DNA: TGTGCCAGCAGTGAATGGCGACAATCGACAGATACGCAGTATTTT; CDR3: CASSEWRQSTDTQYF
V: TRBV24-1; D: .; J: TRBJ1-1; size: .; DNA: TGTGCCACTAGCGGAGCCACGGGAGCTGAAGCTTTCTTT; CDR3: CATSGATGAEAFF
V: TRBV3-1/TRBV3-2; D: TRBD1; J: TRBJ1-1; size: .; DNA: TGTGCCAGCAGCCAAGAGGACAGGGGAGGAACTGAAGCTTTCTTT; CDR3: CASSQEDRGGTEAFF
V: TRBV7-6; D: .; J: TRBJ1-5; size: .; DNA: TGTGCCAGCAGCTTACGCGCGGGAGAAGCGGGCAATCAGCCCCAGCATTTT; CDR3: CASSLRAGEAGNQPQHF
V: TRBV7-8; D: TRBD1; J: TRBJ2-7; size: .; DNA: TGTGCCAGCAGCTCCTCTACAGGGGGAACCTACGAGCAGTACTTC; CDR3: CASSSSTGGTYEQYF
V: TRBV7-7; D: TRBD2; J: TRBJ2-5; size: .; DNA: TGTGCCAGCAGCCCCCAGAGCGGGGGAAATCAAGAGACCCAGTACTTC; CDR3: CASSPQSGGNQETQYF
V: TRBV6-5; D: .; J: TRBJ1-3; size: .; DNA: TGTGCCAGCAGTTACTTTGGGCCAGACGGAAACACCATATATTTT; CDR3: CASSYFGPDGNTIYF
V: TRBV20-1; D: TRBD1; J: TRBJ1-5; size: .; DNA: TGCAGTGCTAGTACAGGGGGAGGCAATCAGCCCCAGCATTTT; CDR3: CSASTGGGNQPQHF
V: TRBV2; D: TRBD2; J: TRBJ2-1; size: .; DNA: TGTGCCAGCAGTTTCGGGACTAGCTACAATGAGCAGTTCTTC; CDR3: CASSFGTSYNEQFF
V: TRBV10-2; D: TRBD1; J: TRBJ2-1; size: once; DNA: TGCGCCAGCAGTGAGTCCCGGGACAGGGGCTACAATGAGCAGTTCTTC; CDR3: CASSESRDRGYNEQFF
V: TRBV18; D: .; J: TRBJ1-2; size: .; DNA: TGTGCCAGCTCACGAGGACAAACAGGGCCCCTCAGGCAATATGGCTACACCTTC; CDR3: CASSRGQTGPLRQYGYTF
V: TRBV4-1; D: TRBD2; J: TRBJ2-1; size: .; DNA: TGCGCCAGCAGCCAAGGACTAGCGGACTACAATGAGCAGTTCTTC; CDR3: CASSQGLADYNEQFF
V: TRBV7-9; D: TRBD1; J: TRBJ1-5; size: .; DNA: TGTGCCAGCAGCGACCGGGACAGACCCAATCAGCCCCAGCATTTT; CDR3: CASSDRDRPNQPQHF
V: TRBV10-3; D: TRBD1; J: TRBJ2-3; size: .; DNA: TGTGCCATCAGTGGTCGACAGGGGGCGAAGGGGGCAGATACGCAGTATTTT; CDR3: CAISGRQGAKGADTQYF